A selection of T cell receptor beta chains follows, all from one sample in a study of OX40 agonist ivuxolimab in advanced cancers. The data were produced by immunoSEQ multiplex PCR, yet TCRdb's version contains in-frame clones alone and is incomplete. The sample holds roughly 70,000 clones; about 90% are singletons and the top ten take approximately 2.5%. The source material was CD4+ or CD8+ T cells sorted from blood, sampled in a trial of the OX40 agonist ivuxolimab. All receptors derive from an adult with an advanced solid tumor such as melanoma, head and neck, liver or kidney cancer. The CDR3 runs from the conserved cysteine through the conserved F or W. Each record gives: CDR3 DNA, CDR3 protein, J gene, V gene, clone size, D gene. The D gene is left open where the match is weak. Some rows have no size entry. The others give once, few or many, or a class for an expanded clone.

TGTGCCAGCAGCCCGGGACAGGGAGGGACCACCGGGGAGCTGTTTTTT | CASSPGQGGTTGELFF | TRBJ2-2 | TRBV5-4 | - | TRBD1
TGTGCCAGCAGCCAAGTTAGTGGTTCTGGGCACTACGAGCAGTACTTC | CASSQVSGSGHYEQYF | TRBJ2-7 | TRBV4-2 | - | -
TGTGCCAGCAGCTGGACAGGGGAGACTGAAGCTTTCTTT | CASSWTGETEAFF | TRBJ1-1 | TRBV7-9 | once | TRBD1
TGTGCCATCAGGGGGCAGAGCACAGATACGCAGTATTTT | CAIRGQSTDTQYF | TRBJ2-3 | TRBV10-3 | - | -
TGTGCCAGCAGCTTGGTCGGGAGCTCCTATAATTCACCCCTCCACTTT | CASSLVGSSYNSPLHF | TRBJ1-6 | TRBV5-4 | once | -
TGTGCCACCTCAACTAGCGGGTTGGGCACAGATACGCAGTATTTT | CATSTSGLGTDTQYF | TRBJ2-3 | TRBV10-3 | - | TRBD2
TGTGCCAGCAGCGTAGCCCTCTCACAGCTGGAGAGCACCTTC | CASSVALSQLESTF | TRBJ1-2 | TRBV9 | - | -
TGTGCCAGCAGTGAATTTAGCCCTCGGGGAGATACGCAGTATTTT | CASSEFSPRGDTQYF | TRBJ2-3 | TRBV6-1 | once | -
TGTGCCTGGAGTGCCTCTACCCTTCCGGGAAACACCATATATTTT | CAWSASTLPGNTIYF | TRBJ1-3 | TRBV30 | - | -
TGTGCCAGCAGTTGGGACAGGGAAGGTGAGCAGTTCTTC | CASSWDREGEQFF | TRBJ2-1 | TRBV27 | - | TRBD1